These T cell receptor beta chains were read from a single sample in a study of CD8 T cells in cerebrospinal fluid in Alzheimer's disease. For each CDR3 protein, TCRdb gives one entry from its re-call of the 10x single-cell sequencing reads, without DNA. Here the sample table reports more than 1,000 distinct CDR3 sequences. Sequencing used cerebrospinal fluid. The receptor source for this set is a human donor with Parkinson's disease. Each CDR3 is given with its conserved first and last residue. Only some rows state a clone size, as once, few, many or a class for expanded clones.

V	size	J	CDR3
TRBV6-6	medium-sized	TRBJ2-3	CASRTGIRADTQYF
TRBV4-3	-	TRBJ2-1	CASSQDRTSSGEQFF
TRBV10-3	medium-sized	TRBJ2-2	CAATGQQGLSGELFF
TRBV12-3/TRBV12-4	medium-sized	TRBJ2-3	CASSFGGGTDTQYF
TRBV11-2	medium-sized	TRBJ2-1	CASSALGDSYNEQFF
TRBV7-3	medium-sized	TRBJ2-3	CASSFGGRVGDTQYF
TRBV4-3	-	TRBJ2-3	CASSPRPNPDTQYF
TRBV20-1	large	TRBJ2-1	CSARYGEVTYNEQFF
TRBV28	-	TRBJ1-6	CASSITGAYNSPLHF
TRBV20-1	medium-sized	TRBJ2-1	CSAFDEGEGNEQFF
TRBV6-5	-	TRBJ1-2	CASSQVKRASGYTF
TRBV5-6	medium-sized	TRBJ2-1	CASSLGLAGGNEQFF
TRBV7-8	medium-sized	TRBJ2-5	CASSLQAGGETQYF
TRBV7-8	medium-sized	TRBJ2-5	CASSLQSGGAEETQYF
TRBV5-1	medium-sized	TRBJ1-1	CASDVGQGNTEAFF
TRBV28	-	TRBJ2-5	CASSLGGTAAQETQYF
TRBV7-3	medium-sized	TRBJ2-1	CASSIDFGDYNEQFF
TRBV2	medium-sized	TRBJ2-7	CAVRQSSYEQYF
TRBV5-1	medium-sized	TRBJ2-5	CASSLIGTSGETQYF
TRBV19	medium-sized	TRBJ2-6	CASMSSGGASGANVLTF
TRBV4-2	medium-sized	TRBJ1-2	CASSQDGQGRDGYTF
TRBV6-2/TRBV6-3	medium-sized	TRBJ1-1	CASAFSVDTEAFF
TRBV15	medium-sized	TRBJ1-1	CATSLKTGTEAFF
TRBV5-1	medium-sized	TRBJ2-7	CASSDADRGVSEQYF
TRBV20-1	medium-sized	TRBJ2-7	CSARDASEGEQYF
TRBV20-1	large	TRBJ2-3	CSASPLAGEKADTQYF
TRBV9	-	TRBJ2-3	CASSGYVAGTTDTQYF
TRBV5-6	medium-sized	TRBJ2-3	CASSTGTSTDTQYF
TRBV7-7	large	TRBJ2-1	CASSLGLPDRGRDEQFF
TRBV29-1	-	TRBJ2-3	CSVVGGIRDTQYF
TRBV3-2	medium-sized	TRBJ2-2	CASSQGLAGRAVERTGELFF
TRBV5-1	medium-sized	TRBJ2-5	CASSPRTAGAAPGETQYF
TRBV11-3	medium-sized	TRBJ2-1	CASSPRPSGGAGGEQFF
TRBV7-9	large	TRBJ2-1	CASSSLGTGVNEQFF
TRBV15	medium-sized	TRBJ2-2	CATSRDSMRDGELFF
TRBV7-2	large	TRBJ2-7	CASSRGPSSYEQYF
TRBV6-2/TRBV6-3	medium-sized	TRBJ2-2	CASSYLAGVPGELFF
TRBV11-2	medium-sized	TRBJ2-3	CASSLVVGAADTQYF
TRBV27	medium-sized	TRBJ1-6	CASTQTGGRKNSPLHF
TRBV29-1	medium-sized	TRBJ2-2	CSVERKGAGTGELFF
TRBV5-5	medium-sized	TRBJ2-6	CASSQSGANVLTF
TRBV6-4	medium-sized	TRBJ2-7	CASRPLAGGSSYEQYF
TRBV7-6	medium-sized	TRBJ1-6	CASSRHDRGGSYNSPLHF
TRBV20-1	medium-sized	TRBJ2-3	CSARDYSGSSTDTQYF
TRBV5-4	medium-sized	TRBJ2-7	CAARTDSYEQYF
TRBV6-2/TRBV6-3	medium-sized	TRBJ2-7	CASSYSTYEQYF
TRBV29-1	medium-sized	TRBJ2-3	CSVVSGGGDTQYF
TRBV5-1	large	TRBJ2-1	CASSLAEDAGNEQFF
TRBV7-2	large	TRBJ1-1	CASSRNQGNTEAFF
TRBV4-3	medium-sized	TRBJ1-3	CASSQERGSAGNTIYF
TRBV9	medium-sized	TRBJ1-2	CASSVAPGSSGYTF
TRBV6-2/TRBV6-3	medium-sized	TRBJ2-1	CACQFGRERDEQFF
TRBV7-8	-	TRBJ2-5	CASSGEGGLARETQYF
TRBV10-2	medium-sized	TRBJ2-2	CASSATGSGELFF
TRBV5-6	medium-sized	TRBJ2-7	CASRGTGNSYEQYF
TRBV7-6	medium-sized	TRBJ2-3	CASSLASGGAATDTQYF
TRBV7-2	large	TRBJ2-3	CASSNRDTQYF
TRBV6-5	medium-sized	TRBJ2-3	CASSYSGWAPADTQYF
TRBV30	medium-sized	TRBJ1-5	CAWSKGDRQPQHF